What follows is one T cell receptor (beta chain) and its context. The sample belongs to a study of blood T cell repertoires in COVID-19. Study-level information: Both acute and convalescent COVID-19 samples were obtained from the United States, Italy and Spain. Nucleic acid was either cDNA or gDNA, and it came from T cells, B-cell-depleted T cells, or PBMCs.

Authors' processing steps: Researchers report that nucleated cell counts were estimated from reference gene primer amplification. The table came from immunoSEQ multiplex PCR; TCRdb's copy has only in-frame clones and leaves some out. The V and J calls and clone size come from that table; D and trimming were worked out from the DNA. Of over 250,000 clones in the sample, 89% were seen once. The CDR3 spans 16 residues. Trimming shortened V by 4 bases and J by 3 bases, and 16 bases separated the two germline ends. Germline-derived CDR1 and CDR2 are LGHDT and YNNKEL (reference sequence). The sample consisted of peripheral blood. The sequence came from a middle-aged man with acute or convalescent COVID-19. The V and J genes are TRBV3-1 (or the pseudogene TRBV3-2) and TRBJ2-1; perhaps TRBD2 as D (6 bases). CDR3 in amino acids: CASSPLGGARYNEQFF. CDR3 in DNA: TGTGCCAGCAGCCCCCTAGGAGGGGCCCGCTACAATGAGCAGTTCTTC.